The sample holds a few counts of the clone carrying this T cell receptor beta chain. Its cognate antigen is unknown. The data belong to a study of CD4 T cells in relation to SARS-CoV-2 and coronaviruses. General study results and limits: According to naive versus memory sequencing, detected responses are memory recall, not newly primed. Compared with monoreactive clones, crossreactive clones showed significantly weaker SARS-CoV-2 expansion.

In germline, CDR1 is LNHDA, CDR2 SQIVND (reference sequence). V lost 2 bases, J lost 4 bases, and 11 bases lay in between. The CDR3 runs to 14 residues. Sequencing was performed with immunoSEQ multiplex PCR; in TCRdb, only in-frame clones are kept and a portion is missing. Of about 60,000 clones listed, around 92% are singletons. The V call is TRBV19, the J call TRBJ1-2; D ambiguous. The specimen was naive CD4+ T cells from PBMCs. Indicated subset: naive CD4+ T cells isolated by negative enrichment. The receptor was isolated from an adult with COVID-19. In DNA form, the CDR3 reads TGTGCCAGTAGTATATCGGCAGGCGGCTATGGCTACACCTTC. This translates into CASSISAGGYGYTF. Variable domain in full (rest from reference TRBV19 and TRBJ1-2): DGGITQSPKYLFRKEGQNVTLSCEQNLNHDAMYWYRQDPGQGLRLIYYSQIVNDFQKGDIAEGYSVSREKKESFPLTVTSAQKNPTAFYLCASSISAGGYGYTFGSGTRLTVV.